This T cell receptor beta chain is drawn from a study of T-cell memory formation after mild COVID-19. Looking at the study overall: The study found TCR clusters largely donor specific.

MiXCR was run by TCRdb on the 5' RACE reads, yielding one entry per CDR3 protein. The sample lists a few hundred thousand distinct CDR3 sequences, around 25% seen once, with roughly 11% in the top ten. Comments on this clonotype: Its target is unknown.

Trimming pared 4 bases from V and 3 bases from J, leaving 15 bases between. The CDR3 sequence is 15 residues long. Germline CDR1 KGHDR, CDR2 SFDVKD. General study results and limits: Pre-infection memory harbored some responding clones, suggesting cross-reactive memory joined. Contracting CD4+ clones lay largely in CM and EM, with CD8+ ones residing in EMRA.

The specimen sequenced was PBMCs or a T cell subset sorted from them (not recorded which). The source of this sequence is an adult woman who had mild COVID-19 (a few samples of this study predate the infection). Cell type and time point are not known. V usage is TRBV24-1 and J usage is TRBJ2-7; perhaps D is TRBD1 or TRBD2 (5 bases each). CDR3 nucleotides: TGTGCCACCAGTGAGGGCGCCCGGGGCCTCTACGAGCAGTACTTC. Translating gives CATSEGARGLYEQYF.